This passage covers 8 T cell receptor beta chains from one sample sequenced in a study of immune evolution from preneoplasia to lung adenocarcinoma. Assay used: immunoSEQ multiplex PCR; TCRdb lists only in-frame clones, some missing. The sample includes 6,500 to 8,500 clones, approximately 80% seen only once; the top ten take approximately 9.2%. The sample comprised FFPE minimally invasive lung adenocarcinoma tissue. The origin of the receptors is a donor older than 65 with lung adenocarcinoma.

The CDR3 spells CASSRQDSYEQYF. In nucleotides, the CDR3 is TGTGCCAGCAGTCGACAGGACTCCTACGAGCAGTACTTC. The chain has TRBV6-1 and TRBJ2-7; a possible D gene is TRBD1 (6 bases). Per the germline V gene, CDR1 is MNHNS and CDR2 is SASEGT. The CDR3 sequence is 13 residues long. The ends were cut back, 5 bases at V and 0 bases at J, with 8 bases in the middle.

This sequence joins TRBV9 and TRBJ1-2; 8 bases map to TRBD1. Germline loops: CDR1 SGDLS, CDR2 YYNGEE. V lost 0 bases, J lost 9 bases, and 7 bases stayed unmatched. This CDR3 comprises 14 residues. The CDR3 DNA is TGTGCCAGCAGCGTAGCTGAACGGACAGGGAGCTACACCTTC. As protein: CASSVAERTGSYTF.

This clone appeared a single time. V is TRBV15 and J is TRBJ2-5; 7 bases align to TRBD2. Germline CDR1 is LNHNV and CDR2 is YYDKDF (reference sequence). Losses at the gene ends were 6 bases for V and 5 bases for J; bases not matched to a gene: 9. The CDR3 contains 14 residues. The CDR3 DNA is TGTGCCACCAGAAGGACTAGTATATGGGAGACCCAGTACTTC. This codes for CATRRTSIWETQYF.

This rearrangement joins TRBV7-2 to TRBJ1-2; 7 bases are a match to TRBD1. Germline V gives CDR1 SGHTA, CDR2 FQGNSA. V dropped 6 bases and J dropped 3; count of bases not matched to a gene: 16. This CDR3 has 17 amino acids. The CDR3 DNA follows: TGTGCCAGCAGTTTGGGATTAACAGGGGTCAGGGACTATGGCTACACCTTC. Its protein is CASSLGLTGVRDYGYTF.

The gene calls are TRBV11-1 and TRBJ2-2, with 13 bases identical to TRBD2. CDR3 size: 18 residues. The trim removed 1 base at V and 5 bases at J, leaving 7 bases unmatched. Germline V gene data show CDR1 as SGHAT and CDR2 as FQDESV (reference sequence). CDR3: CASSLGGLAGRLTGELFF. The CDR3 bases are TGTGCCAGCAGCTTAGGGGGACTAGCGGGAAGATTGACCGGGGAGCTGTTTTTT.

The CDR3 coding sequence is TGTGCCAGCAGTGACAGGGCAGGAGGAAACACCATATATTTT. Protein: CASSDRAGGNTIYF. The chain links TRBV2 to TRBJ1-3; D may be TRBD1 (5 bases). This CDR3 has 14 amino acids. V lost 3 bases to trimming and J lost 4 bases, with 10 bases between them. Per germline, CDR1 SNHLY and CDR2 FYNNEI.

The V and J genes are TRBV10-3 and TRBJ1-2; possible D gene TRBD1, 6 bases. V shed 5 bases and J shed 4 bases, with 8 bases lying between them. Per the germline V gene, CDR1 is ENHRY and CDR2 is SYGVKD. The CDR3 runs 12 residues. CDR3 protein: CAISRTVYGYTF. In DNA, the CDR3 is TGTGCCATCAGTCGGACAGTCTATGGCTACACCTTC.

CDR3 sequence reads: CASSYVTGPGELFF. CDR3 in DNA: TGTGCCAGCAGCTACGTCACAGGGCCCGGGGAGCTGTTTTTT. V and J are TRBV11-3 and TRBJ2-2; perhaps TRBD1 as D (6 bases). V lost 4 bases and J 6 bases, leaving 12 bases between the germline ends. This CDR3 has 14 residues. The V gene's germline CDR1 is SGHNT and CDR2 YENEEA.